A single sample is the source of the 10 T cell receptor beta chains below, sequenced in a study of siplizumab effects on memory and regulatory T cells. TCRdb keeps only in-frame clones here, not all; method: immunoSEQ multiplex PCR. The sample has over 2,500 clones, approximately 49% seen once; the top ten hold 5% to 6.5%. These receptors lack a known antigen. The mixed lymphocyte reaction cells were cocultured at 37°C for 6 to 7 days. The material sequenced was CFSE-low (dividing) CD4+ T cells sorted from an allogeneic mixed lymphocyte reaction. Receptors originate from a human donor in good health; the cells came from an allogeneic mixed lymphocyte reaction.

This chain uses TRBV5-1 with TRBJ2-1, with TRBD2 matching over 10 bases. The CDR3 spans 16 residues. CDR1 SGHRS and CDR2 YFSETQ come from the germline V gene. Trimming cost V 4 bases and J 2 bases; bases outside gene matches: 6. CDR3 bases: TGCGCCAGCAGCACTAATAGCGGGAGGACCTACAATGAGCAGTTCTTC. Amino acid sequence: CASSTNSGRTYNEQFF.

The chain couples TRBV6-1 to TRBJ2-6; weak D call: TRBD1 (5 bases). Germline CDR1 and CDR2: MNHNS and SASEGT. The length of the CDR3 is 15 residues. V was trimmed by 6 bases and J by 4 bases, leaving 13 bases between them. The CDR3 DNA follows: TGTGCCAGCAGCCCAGGGTATCGGGGGGCCAACGTCCTGACTTTC. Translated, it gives CASSPGYRGANVLTF.

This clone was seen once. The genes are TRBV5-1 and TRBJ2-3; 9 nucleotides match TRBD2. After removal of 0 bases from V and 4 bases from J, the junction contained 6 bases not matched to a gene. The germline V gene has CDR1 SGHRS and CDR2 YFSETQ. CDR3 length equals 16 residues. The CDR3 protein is CASSLGTSGLSDTQYF. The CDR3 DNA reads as TGCGCCAGCAGCTTGGGTACTAGCGGGTTGTCAGATACGCAGTATTTT.

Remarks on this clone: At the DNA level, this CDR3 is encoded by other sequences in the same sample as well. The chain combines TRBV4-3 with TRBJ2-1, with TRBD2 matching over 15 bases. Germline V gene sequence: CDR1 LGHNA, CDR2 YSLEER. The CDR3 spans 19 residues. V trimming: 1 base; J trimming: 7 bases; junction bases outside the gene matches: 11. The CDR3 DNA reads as TGCGCCAGCAGCCAAGCCCCGACAGGGGGACTAGCGGGGGGAAATGAGCAGTTCTTC. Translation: CASSQAPTGGLAGGNEQFF.

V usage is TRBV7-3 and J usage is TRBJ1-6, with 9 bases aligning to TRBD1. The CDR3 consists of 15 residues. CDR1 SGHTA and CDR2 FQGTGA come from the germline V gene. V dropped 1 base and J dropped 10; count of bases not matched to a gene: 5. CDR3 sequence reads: CASSLMGQGLSPLHF. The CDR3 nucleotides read TGTGCCAGCAGCTTAATGGGACAGGGTTTGTCACCCCTCCACTTT. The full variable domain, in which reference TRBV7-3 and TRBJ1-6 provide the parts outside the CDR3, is GAGVSQTPSNKVTEKGKYVELRCDPISGHTALYWYRQSLGQGPEFLIYFQGTGAADDSGLPNDRFFAVRPEGSVSTLKIQRTERGDSAVYLCASSLMGQGLSPLHFGNGTRLTVT.

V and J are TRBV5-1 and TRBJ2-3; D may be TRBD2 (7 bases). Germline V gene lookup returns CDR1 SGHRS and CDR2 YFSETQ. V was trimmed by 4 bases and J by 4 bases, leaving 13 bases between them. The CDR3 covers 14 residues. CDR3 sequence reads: CASSPGGPADTQYF. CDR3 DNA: TGCGCCAGCAGCCCGGGGGGCCCGGCAGATACGCAGTATTTT.

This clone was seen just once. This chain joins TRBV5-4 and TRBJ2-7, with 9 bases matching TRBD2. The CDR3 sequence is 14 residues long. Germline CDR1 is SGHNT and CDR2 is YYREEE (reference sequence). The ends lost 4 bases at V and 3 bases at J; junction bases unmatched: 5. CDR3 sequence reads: CASSPRGGNYEQYF. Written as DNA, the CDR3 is TGTGCCAGCAGCCCGCGGGGGGGGAACTACGAGCAGTACTTC.

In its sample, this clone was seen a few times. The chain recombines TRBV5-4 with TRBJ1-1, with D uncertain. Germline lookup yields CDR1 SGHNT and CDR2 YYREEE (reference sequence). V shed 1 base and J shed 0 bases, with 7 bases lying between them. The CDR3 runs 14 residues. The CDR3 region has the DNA TGTGCCAGCAGCTTGTTAGGGTTGAACACTGAAGCTTTCTTT. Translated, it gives CASSLLGLNTEAFF.

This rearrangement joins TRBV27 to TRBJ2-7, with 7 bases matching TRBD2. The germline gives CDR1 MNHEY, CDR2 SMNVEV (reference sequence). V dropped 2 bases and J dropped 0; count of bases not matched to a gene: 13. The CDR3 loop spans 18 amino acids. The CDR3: CASSLQPGSLAVSYEQYF. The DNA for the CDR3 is TGTGCCAGCAGTTTACAACCTGGGAGCCTAGCGGTCTCCTACGAGCAGTACTTC.

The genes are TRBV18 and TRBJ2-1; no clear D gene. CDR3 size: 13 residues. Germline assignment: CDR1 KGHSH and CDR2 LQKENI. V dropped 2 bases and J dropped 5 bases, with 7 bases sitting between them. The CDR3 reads CASSPFVDNEQFF. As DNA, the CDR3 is TGTGCCAGCTCACCATTTGTAGACAATGAGCAGTTCTTC.